Each of the 2 T cell receptor beta chains below was sequenced from the same sample in a study of siplizumab effects on memory and regulatory T cells. Data came from immunoSEQ multiplex PCR; TCRdb stores just in-frame clones and leaves some out. The sample carries about 69,000 clones, approximately 88% recorded once. Material: Tregs sorted from blood. Receptors originate from a human donor in good health.

The genes are TRBV15 and TRBJ1-1; 7 bases match TRBD1. After removal of 0 bases from V and 7 bases from J, the junction contained 5 bases not matched to a gene. Germline V CDR1 and CDR2: LNHNV, YYDKDF (reference sequence). The CDR3 is 14 residues long. The CDR3 sequence: CATSRDRGLFEAFF. The CDR3 nucleotides read TGTGCCACCAGCAGAGATAGGGGGCTTTTTGAAGCTTTCTTT.

The V call is TRBV7-9, the J call TRBJ2-1; no reliable D call. Germline V gene lookup returns CDR1 SEHNR and CDR2 FQNEAQ (reference sequence). With 2 bases removed from V and 4 bases from J, the gap between germline ends came to 12 bases. CDR3 length: 15 residues. The CDR3 DNA follows: TGTGCCAGCAGCTTAACCTCACTGGGGTACAATGAGCAGTTCTTC. Translated, it gives CASSLTSLGYNEQFF.